Listed here are 20 T cell receptor beta chains from one sample, sequenced in a study of OX40 agonist ivuxolimab in advanced cancers. Clones were read by immunoSEQ multiplex PCR, and TCRdb kept only the in-frame ones, dropping some. The data hold roughly 30,000 clones, with 81% observed a single time. This specimen was CD4+ or CD8+ T cells sorted from blood, taken in a trial of the OX40 agonist ivuxolimab. The receptors here all came from an adult with an advanced solid tumor such as melanoma, head and neck, liver or kidney cancer.

The chain couples TRBV6-8 to TRBJ2-1, with unresolved D. Per germline, CDR1 MNHGY and CDR2 SAAAGT. V lost 10 bases and J lost 5, with 15 bases in between. CDR3 length: 13 amino acids. CDR3 bases: TGTGCCACCCTTCGTCTGGGGAACAATGAGCAGTTCTTC. As protein: CATLRLGNNEQFF.

CDR3 sequence (DNA): TGTGCCACCATGAAAACGGAGGTGAACACTGAAGCTTTCTTT. Its translation: CATMKTEVNTEAFF. The chain uses TRBV10-3 and TRBJ1-1; D ambiguous. Trimming removed 10 bases from V and 0 bases from J, with 15 bases in between. Germline loops: CDR1 ENHRY, CDR2 SYGVKD. The CDR3 length is 14 residues.

The chain combines TRBV11-2 with TRBJ1-4, with a weak D call TRBD1 (5 bases). The CDR3 extends over 14 amino acids. V lost 1 base, J lost 8 bases, and 11 bases lay in between. Germline lookup yields CDR1 SGHAT and CDR2 FQNNGV. The DNA of the CDR3 is TGTGCCAGCAGCTTAGTTCGACGGACAGAAAAACTGTTTTTT. The encoded protein is CASSLVRRTEKLFF.

This clone was counted a few times. The chain uses TRBV5-1 and TRBJ2-3; D remains ambiguous. V lost 1 base and J lost 2, with 8 bases in between. CDR3 length: 14 residues. In germline, CDR1 is SGHRS, CDR2 YFSETQ. Here the CDR3 DNA reads TGCGCCAGCAGCTTGAGGCTACTCACAGATACGCAGTATTTT. Translated, it gives CASSLRLLTDTQYF.

V gene TRBV19 combines with J gene TRBJ1-1; D remains unclear. The germline CDR1 and CDR2 sequences are LNHDA and SQIVND (reference sequence). The CDR3 has 14 amino acids. V shed 2 bases and J shed 1 base, with 8 bases lying between them. The CDR3 region has the DNA TGTGCCAGTAGTATAAGAGGGAGGAACACTGAAGCTTTCTTT. Translation: CASSIRGRNTEAFF.

This rearrangement joins TRBV29-1 to TRBJ2-5; TRBD2 aligns across 7 bases. Germline V gene data show CDR1 as SQVTM and CDR2 as ANQGSEA. V was pared by 7 bases and J by 4 bases, with 6 bases of the junction left unmatched. The CDR3 covers 12 residues. The CDR3 is CSAQRGRETQYF. The CDR3 nucleotides are TGCAGCGCCCAGCGGGGCCGAGAGACCCAGTACTTC.

The chain recombines TRBV5-1 with TRBJ2-3, with a weak D call TRBD2 (6 bases). Germline CDR1 reads SGHRS; CDR2 reads YFSETQ. This CDR3 contains 16 residues. With 1 base removed from V and 0 bases from J, the gap between germline ends came to 12 bases. The DNA of the CDR3 is TGCGCCAGCAGCTTGTTGGGGGGACCTAGCACAGATACGCAGTATTTT. It codes for CASSLLGGPSTDTQYF.

The gene calls are TRBV7-2 and TRBJ1-5; no clear D gene. Germline CDR1 reads SGHTA; CDR2 reads FQGNSA. This CDR3 is built from 14 residues. The V end was cut by 4 bases, the J end by 2 bases, with 9 bases between. As DNA, the CDR3 is TGTGCCAGCAGCTACGCGTCGCGCAATCAGCCCCAGCATTTT. This codes for CASSYASRNQPQHF.

The V call is TRBV28, the J call TRBJ2-7; maybe TRBD1 (6 bases). V lost 10 bases and J lost 2, with 12 bases in between. The CDR3 is 12 residues long. Germline V lookup: CDR1 MDHEN, CDR2 SYDVKM. CDR3 amino acids: CAIGTGTYEQYF. The CDR3 nucleotides read TGTGCCATCGGCACAGGGACCTACGAGCAGTACTTC.

The gene calls are TRBV11-2 and TRBJ2-3; D is unclear. This CDR3 region has 12 residues. V lost 1 base, J lost 5 bases, and 4 bases lay in between. Germline V gene sequence: CDR1 SGHAT, CDR2 FQNNGV. CDR3 bases: TGTGCCAGCAGCTTAGGGCTAGATACGCAGTATTTT. Its translation: CASSLGLDTQYF.

This clone has more than one count but fewer than ten. V and J are TRBV7-6 and TRBJ2-5; TRBD1 aligns across 10 bases. V shed 1 base, J shed 3 bases, and the junction held 2 bases outside the gene matches. The CDR3 has 15 residues. In germline, CDR1 is SGHVS, CDR2 FNYEAQ. This CDR3 reads CASSLGGQGKETQYF. The CDR3 DNA reads TGTGCCAGCAGCTTAGGGGGACAGGGGAAAGAGACCCAGTACTTC.

The CDR3, as DNA: TGTGCCAGCAGCGTAGGGAAACAGGGGGAGACCCAGTACTTC. It yields the protein CASSVGKQGETQYF. The J gene is TRBJ2-5, the V gene TRBV9, with 7 positions matching TRBD1. CDR1 SGDLS and CDR2 YYNGEE come from the germline V gene. The CDR3 has 14 residues. With V trimmed by 0 bases and J by 5 bases, 4 bases remained unmatched. The entire variable domain, with the rest obtained from reference TRBV9 and TRBJ2-5, is as follows: DSGVTQTPKHLITATGQRVTLRCSPRSGDLSVYWYQQSLDQGLQFLIQYYNGEERAKGNILERFSAQQFPDLHSELNLSSLELGDSALYFCASSVGKQGETQYFGPGTRLLVL.

The chain joins TRBV18 to TRBJ2-7; no clear D gene. CDR3 length: 14 residues. V lost 3 bases and J lost 3, with 12 bases in between. Germline CDR1 KGHSH, CDR2 LQKENI. CDR3: CASSPDSQLYEQYF. DNA for the CDR3: TGTGCCAGCTCACCGGATTCTCAACTCTACGAGCAGTACTTC.

This chain joins TRBV7-3 and TRBJ2-2; D is possibly TRBD2 (6 bases). CDR1 and CDR2 (germline): SGHTA, FQGTGA. The V end was cut by 5 bases, the J end by 5 bases, with 15 bases between. The CDR3 contains 15 residues. The chain's CDR3 is CASSLGGARTGELFF. The DNA of the CDR3 is TGTGCCAGCAGCCTAGGAGGGGCTAGGACCGGGGAGCTGTTTTTT.

The chain recombines TRBV7-2 with TRBJ2-5; no firm D call. The germline gives CDR1 SGHTA, CDR2 FQGNSA. With 4 bases removed from V and 5 bases from J, the gap between germline ends came to 14 bases. The CDR3 contains 14 residues. The CDR3 loop reads CASSSTPSLETQYF. CDR3 in DNA: TGTGCCAGCAGCTCCACCCCCTCTCTGGAGACCCAGTACTTC. The entire variable domain, with the rest obtained from reference TRBV7-2 and TRBJ2-5, is as follows: GAGVSQSPSNKVTEKGKDVELRCDPISGHTALYWYRQSLGQGLEFLIYFQGNSAPDKSGLPSDRFSAERTGGSVSTLTIQRTQQEDSAVYLCASSSTPSLETQYFGPGTRLLVL.

This chain links TRBV7-9 with TRBJ1-3, with D possibly TRBD1 on 5 matching bases. There are 14 residues in the CDR3. Trimming cost V 0 bases and J 2 bases, with 5 bases left between them. Germline V gene data show CDR1 as SEHNR and CDR2 as FQNEAQ (reference sequence). The CDR3 reads CASSLAGAGNTIYF. As DNA, the CDR3 is TGTGCCAGCAGCTTAGCAGGGGCTGGAAACACCATATATTTT.

This clone has a single count. The V gene is TRBV9, the J gene TRBJ2-3, with 7 bases matching TRBD2. The germline V gene has CDR1 SGDLS and CDR2 YYNGEE. Germline trimming cut 4 bases from V and 2 bases from J; bases unmatched to any gene: 19. The CDR3 sequence is 19 residues long. The CDR3 loop reads CASSLPLASGGRFTDTQYF. Here the CDR3 DNA reads TGTGCCAGCAGCCTACCTCTCGCTAGCGGCGGACGTTTCACAGATACGCAGTATTTT.

V and J are TRBV30 and TRBJ2-7, with 8 bases lining up with TRBD1. Looked up from germline, CDR1 is GTSNPN and CDR2 is SVGIG (reference sequence). V dropped 4 bases and J dropped 1; count of bases not matched to a gene: 3. This CDR3 spans 13 amino acids. CDR3 residues: CAWTTGGSYEQYF. The CDR3 bases are TGTGCCTGGACTACAGGGGGATCCTACGAGCAGTACTTC.

The chain uses TRBV7-3 and TRBJ2-3; the match to TRBD2 covers 10 bases. In germline, CDR1 is SGHTA, CDR2 FQGTGA. The length of the CDR3 is 16 residues. V trimming: 4 bases; J trimming: 3 bases; junction bases outside the gene matches: 7. The CDR3 DNA reads as TGTGCCAGCAGCTCCGCTAGCGGGGGAGCTACAGATACGCAGTATTTT. This gives the protein CASSSASGGATDTQYF.

This clone was observed a handful of times. The chain links TRBV7-2 to TRBJ1-2, with D possibly matching TRBD1 (6 bases). V lost 4 bases, J lost 2 bases, and 11 bases lay in between. The CDR3 covers 14 residues. Germline CDR1 reads SGHTA; CDR2 reads FQGNSA. The CDR3, as DNA: TGTGCCAGCAGCTCTCGGACAGAAAACTATGGCTACACCTTC. Protein product: CASSSRTENYGYTF.